These 2 T cell receptor beta chains were sequenced from one sample in a study of blood T cell repertoires in COVID-19. Clones were sequenced by immunoSEQ multiplex PCR, and TCRdb holds only the in-frame ones, with some missing. Here the sample spans a few hundred thousand clones, roughly 83% being singletons. The sample taken for sequencing was peripheral blood. The source of these receptors is a man aged 80 or over with acute or convalescent COVID-19.

The chain has TRBV7-3 and TRBJ1-1, with D unresolved. Germline CDR1 reads SGHTA; CDR2 reads FQGTGA. The CDR3 is made up of 13 amino acids. With 9 bases removed from V and 1 base from J, the gap between germline ends came to 12 bases. This CDR3 is CASAEGRNTEAFF. CDR3 DNA: TGTGCCAGTGCCGAGGGAAGGAACACTGAAGCTTTCTTT. The whole variable domain, filled in from reference TRBV7-3 and TRBJ1-1, reads GAGVSQTPSNKVTEKGKYVELRCDPISGHTALYWYRQSLGQGPEFLIYFQGTGAADDSGLPNDRFFAVRPEGSVSTLKIQRTERGDSAVYLCASAEGRNTEAFFGQGTRLTVV.

This clone was counted between two and nine times. J is TRBJ1-1 and V is TRBV5-1; D is undetermined. Germline lookup yields CDR1 SGHRS and CDR2 YFSETQ. The length of the CDR3 is 12 residues. The V and J ends lost 0 bases and 8 bases respectively, with 8 bases between them. In DNA form, the CDR3 reads TGCGCCAGCAGCTTGGACGGTCGGGAAGCTTTCTTT. It is translated as CASSLDGREAFF.